This T cell receptor beta chain appears in the sequencing data of a study of graft-versus-host responses after intestinal transplantation. On this clone: Its antigen is still unknown.

Sequencing used immunoSEQ multiplex PCR; TCRdb keeps in-frame clones, though not all of them. Of tens of thousands of clones listed, roughly 95% are singletons. Trimming removed 5 bases from V and 4 bases from J, with 11 bases in between. The germline CDR1 and CDR2 sequences are SEHNR and FQNEAQ (reference sequence). The CDR3 is 13 residues long. This clonotype originated in a human donor who was the organ donor for an intestinal transplant. The chain links TRBV7-9 to TRBJ1-1; possible D gene TRBD1, 5 bases. The sample consisted of unstimulated CD8+ T cells sorted from spleen or lymph node cells, taken before transplant. The CDR3: CASSPVGGTEAFF. DNA of the CDR3: TGTGCCAGCAGCCCTGTGGGGGGCACTGAAGCTTTCTTT.